This is a list of T cell receptor beta chains from one sample in a study of blood T cell repertoires in COVID-19. Clones were read by immunoSEQ multiplex PCR, and TCRdb kept only the in-frame ones, dropping some. The data contain roughly 200,000 clones, 83% of them seen just once; the ten biggest clones take up about 4.8%. The sequencing input was PBMCs or T cells enriched from blood (not recorded which). These TCRs come from a woman aged 45 to 65 who had been exposed to COVID-19. Both conserved end residues are part of each CDR3. D genes are given only for firm matches. Not all rows give a size; the values are once, few, many and, for expanded clones, a class.

TRBJ1-1 | . | . | TRBV7-6 | CASSLGGGSGNTEAFF | TGTGCCAGCAGCTTAGGCGGGGGGTCAGGGAACACTGAAGCTTTCTTT
TRBJ1-2 | . | TRBD1 | TRBV7-9 | CASSAETGGHGYTF | TGTGCCAGCAGCGCCGAAACAGGGGGCCATGGCTACACCTTC
TRBJ2-1 | . | TRBD2 | TRBV12-5 | CASGFGGALNEQFF | TGTGCTAGTGGTTTCGGGGGGGCCTTAAATGAGCAGTTCTTC
TRBJ1-1 | . | . | TRBV6-5 | CATGQGGTEAFF | TGTGCCACGGGGCAGGGAGGTACTGAAGCTTTCTTT
TRBJ1-2 | . | . | TRBV4-3 | CASSRGANYGYTF | TGCGCCAGCTCCCGTGGAGCGAACTATGGCTACACCTTC
TRBJ2-1 | . | . | TRBV5-1 | CASSLEVGVYEQFF | TGCGCCAGCAGCTTGGAAGTCGGAGTGTATGAGCAGTTCTTC
TRBJ2-3 | . | . | TRBV10-3 | CAISESPGGAGDTQYF | TGTGCCATCAGTGAGTCACCAGGAGGGGCTGGAGATACGCAGTATTTT
TRBJ2-1 | . | TRBD2 | TRBV6-5 | CASSPRGGANEQFF | TGTGCCAGCAGTCCCCGGGGGGGGGCCAATGAGCAGTTCTTC
TRBJ2-5 | . | TRBD2 | TRBV18 | CASSPFREGRETQYF | TGTGCCAGCTCTCCTTTCAGGGAGGGTCGCGAGACCCAGTACTTC
TRBJ1-1 | few | TRBD1 | TRBV28 | CASRTGDTEAFF | TGTGCCAGCAGGACAGGGGACACTGAAGCTTTCTTT
TRBJ1-2 | . | . | TRBV29-1 | CSVAGQGSLNGYTF | TGCAGCGTTGCAGGGCAGGGGAGTTTGAATGGCTACACCTTC
TRBJ1-5 | . | TRBD1 | TRBV14 | CASSPGQEGQPQHF | TGTGCCAGCAGCCCCGGACAGGAAGGTCAGCCCCAGCATTTT
TRBJ2-1 | . | TRBD2 | TRBV7-9 | CASSWGGDRNEQFF | TGTGCCAGCAGTTGGGGAGGGGATCGCAATGAGCAGTTCTTC
TRBJ2-7 | . | TRBD2 | TRBV5-6 | CASSPDGGGLSHEQYF | TGTGCCAGCAGCCCCGACGGCGGGGGACTATCCCACGAGCAGTACTTC
TRBJ1-1 | . | . | TRBV11-2 | CASSFSGLPEAFF | TGTGCCAGCAGCTTCTCGGGTTTACCTGAAGCTTTCTTT
TRBJ2-5 | . | TRBD1 | TRBV10-3 | CAISRGRGEETQYF | TGTGCCATCAGTAGGGGGCGCGGAGAAGAGACCCAGTACTTC
TRBJ2-2 | . | . | TRBV6-5 | CASSQSRTGELFF | TGTGCCAGCAGCCAAAGCAGGACCGGGGAGCTGTTTTTT
TRBJ1-1 | . | . | TRBV2 | CASSENREGAF | TGTGCCAGCAGTGAAAACAGGGAAGGCGCTTTT
TRBJ1-2 | . | . | TRBV28 | CASSSTVIYGYTF | TGTGCCAGCAGTTCGACAGTCATCTATGGCTACACCTTC
TRBJ1-4 | . | . | TRBV29-1 | CSVRTVNEKLFF | TGCAGCGTTCGGACAGTTAATGAAAAACTGTTTTTT
TRBJ2-1 | . | TRBD1 | TRBV5-1 | CASSLGLGTGGYNEQFF | TGCGCCAGCAGCTTGGGGCTTGGGACAGGGGGCTACAATGAGCAGTTCTTC
TRBJ1-6 | . | TRBD1 | TRBV9 | CASSRDRGPSPLHF | TGTGCCAGCAGCCGGGACAGGGGTCCCTCACCCCTCCACTTT
TRBJ2-5 | . | TRBD1 | TRBV6-5 | CASSLRTGVEETQYF | TGTGCCAGCAGTTTGAGGACAGGGGTTGAGGAGACCCAGTACTTC
TRBJ1-1 | . | . | TRBV3-1/TRBV3-2 | CASSQVSLTWNTEAFF | TGTGCCAGCAGCCAAGTTAGCCTAACTTGGAACACTGAAGCTTTCTTT
TRBJ2-7 | . | . | TRBV18 | CASSPKQNGYEQYF | TGTGCCAGCTCACCAAAACAGAACGGCTACGAGCAGTACTTC
TRBJ1-5 | . | TRBD1 | TRBV19 | CASRPQTGGQPQHF | TGTGCCAGTCGTCCCCAAACAGGGGGCCAGCCCCAGCATTTT